This T cell receptor (beta chain) was identified in a study of blood T cell repertoires in COVID-19. Study summary: The cDNA or gDNA used as material had been derived from T cells, B-cell-depleted T cells, or PBMCs.

Recovered status in Cohort 3 required two negative PCRs, clearance, or symptom resolution. Authors' methods: Counts of nucleated cells, estimated from reference gene primer amplification, were obtained. TCRdb's copy holds only in-frame clones and misses some; the assay was immunoSEQ multiplex PCR. The V and J calls and clone size are taken from that table; D and trimming were inferred from the DNA. This table has over 250,000 clones, around nine tenths appearing once. CDR1 and CDR2 from the germline V gene are SGHTA and FQGNSA. The CDR3 has 14 amino acids. V lost 0 bases to trimming and J lost 6 bases, with 10 bases between them.

The sequencing input was PBMCs or T cells enriched from blood (not recorded which). The V gene is TRBV7-2, the J gene TRBJ2-3; D not certain. The receptor comes from a woman between 18 and 29 years old who had recovered from COVID-19. CDR3 protein: CASSLALSRDTQYF. Here the CDR3 DNA reads TGTGCCAGCAGCTTAGCACTATCAAGGGATACGCAGTATTTT.